What follows is one TCR beta chain and its context. This clonotype was counted at least ten times. This clone's antigen is unknown. No much larger clone exists at a distance of one base, and base qualities are not known. Stable hyperthyroidism was defined as no progression to ophthalmopathy within 18 months of follow-up. The hyperthyroidism patients were 18 to 65 years old and newly diagnosed, with a disease duration of less than 2 months. Patients with other autoimmune diseases, uncontrolled infections, pregnancy or lactation were excluded. Diagnosis was based on clinical symptoms, serum thyroxine, TRAb, thyroid ultrasound and orbital computed tomography. PBMCs were isolated from approximately 10 ml of fresh peripheral blood by Ficoll-Paque density gradient centrifugation. Trizol reagent was used to extract the total RNA, and its quality was then checked on an Agilent 2100 Bioanalyzer. TCR beta CDR3 regions were amplified from RNA transcripts for repertoire sequencing. A first-round RT-PCR used HTBI primers with the Qiagen OneStep RT-PCR kit, followed by a second-round multiplex PCR, size selection and purification. Sequencing of the libraries was carried out on an Illumina HiSeq2000 in paired-end mode with 100 bp reads. The original methods were these. SOAPnuke was used to process the reads, throwing out any read that had adapters, had uncalled bases, had a mean Phred below 15, or lacked an exact constant-primer or identifier match. High-quality paired reads were merged with COPE v1.2.5. Unique nucleotide sequences were defined as clonotypes and aligned to IMGT TRB V, D and J references using MiTCR v1.1. The analysis was limited to V-J combinations with a frequency above 0.0001, which together covered more than 98% of repertoires. For each V-J combination, a TCR clonal expansion and chaos score was defined as the ratio of F50 clonal expansion to chaos observed in the TCRdist matrix. Features were reduced by Welch's t-statistics and random forest to roughly 14 V-J combinations, which fed a naive Bayes classifier. Thyroid-blood repertoire similarity was quantified with the Morisita-Horn index. The public reads were run again by TCRdb, first through fastp at Q25 and then through MiXCR, and only productive beta chains were kept. Entries are consolidated by CDR3 protein sequence, retaining the most common genes and DNA. V and J calls and clone size were set by TCRdb, not the authors. For this sample the table gives about 370,000 distinct CDR3 sequences, of which roughly 15% were detected only once. The ten largest make up 2.4% of the sample.

The entry originates in a study of Graves' ophthalmopathy and Graves' hyperthyroidism (dated by TCRdb to the late 2010s). About the study as a whole: Peripheral blood samples were taken at the time of initial diagnosis, before any treatment was given. To tell Graves' ophthalmopathy apart from Graves' hyperthyroidism, and to predict which patients would progress to ophthalmopathy, the study relied on TCR beta repertoire signatures. In total, 135 blood samples were TCR-sequenced: 40 to 45 ophthalmopathy, some 75 hyperthyroidism and 17 hyperthyroidism-to-ophthalmopathy patients. A discovery set of about 99 patients (roughly 41 ophthalmopathy, 55 to 65 stable hyperthyroidism) was enrolled to explore V-J signatures distinguishing ophthalmopathy from hyperthyroidism. An independent validation cohort comprised fewer than 20 hyperthyroidism patients and roughly 15 patients who later progressed from hyperthyroidism to ophthalmopathy. T-cell repertoires of thyroid tissue and blood were compared in more than five hyperthyroidism patients. Following sampling, methimazole starting at 30 mg daily was administered to hyperthyroidism patients, and high-dose intravenous methylprednisolone was administered to ophthalmopathy patients. What the study reported, not specific to this receptor: The 13-signature model separated ophthalmopathy from stable hyperthyroidism with approximately 85% sensitivity and 81% to 82% specificity in cross-validation, and 80%/75% in the test set. In validation, the model predicted ophthalmopathy progression with over 60% sensitivity and roughly 72% specificity; some twelve predicted patients were CT-confirmed with GO in a median of about 7.1 months. No statistical method was used to set the sample size in advance, and the investigators knew which group each participant was assigned to. Most expanded thyroid clonotypes with frequency above 0.001 were also detected in blood, suggesting blood repertoires may reflect the thyroid immune response.

Inclusive of the bounding cysteine and phenylalanine, the CDR3 is 16 residues long. Only CDR3 DNA is held: 48 bases, read in frame from base 1. V and J are trimmed by 5 bases and 9 bases, and the gene matches miss 19 bases of the junction. Based on the germline V gene, the CDR1 and CDR2 sequences are SGHTA and FQGNSA. The chain is assembled from TRBV7-2 and TRBJ2-7, with 7 bases in between that match TRBD2. Specimen: peripheral blood. The sequence was collected from an adult woman with stable Graves' hyperthyroidism. The DNA sequence follows: TGTGCCAGCAGCGCAGAGCGGGGACCATCAATCGTCGGGCAGTACTTC. Its translation reads: CASSAERGPSIVGQYF.